Listed below are T cell receptor beta chains from one sample, sequenced in a study of somatic mutations in cytotoxic T cells in rheumatoid arthritis. Sequencing was performed with immunoSEQ multiplex PCR; in TCRdb, only in-frame clones are kept and a portion is missing. The sample holds 19,000 or so clones, roughly nine tenths seen once. Source material: CD8+ T cells sorted from blood. Every receptor here comes from a man between 35 and 55 years old in good health. The CDR3 runs from the conserved cysteine through the conserved F or W. A D gene is named only where the DNA matches it firmly. Clone size appears in some rows only: once, few, many, or a class for an expanded clone.

j_call	d_call	clone_size	v_call	cdr3_nt	cdr3_aa
TRBJ2-7	NA	NA	TRBV27	TGTGCCAGCAGTTTGGGGCCGGCCTACGAGCAGTACTTC	CASSLGPAYEQYF
TRBJ2-5	NA	NA	TRBV29-1	TGCAGCGTTGAGGCGTCGGGGAGGTTAAGGGAGACCCAGTACTTC	CSVEASGRLRETQYF
TRBJ1-6	NA	NA	TRBV27	TGTGCCAGCAGATCGTCATCACCAGGATACTCACCCCTCCACTTT	CASRSSSPGYSPLHF
TRBJ2-1	NA	NA	TRBV6-1	TGTGCCAGCAGTGATCCCCCCGCGTTGGGTTTTGAGAATGAGCAGTTCTTC	CASSDPPALGFENEQFF
TRBJ2-2	NA	NA	TRBV27	TGTGCCAGCAGTTTAGCAACGTGGGGTGCCGCCGGGGAGCTGTTTTTT	CASSLATWGAAGELFF
TRBJ1-5	TRBD1	NA	TRBV27	TGTGCCAGCAGTTTATCCAGACAGGGGTCTCAGCCCCAGCATTTT	CASSLSRQGSQPQHF
TRBJ2-7	NA	NA	TRBV7-2	TGTGCCAGCAGCTCAATTCCGGGACGGGAATACGAGCAGTACTTC	CASSSIPGREYEQYF
TRBJ1-2	TRBD1	NA	TRBV9	TGTGCCAGCAGCTGGGCGAGGGACAGTAGTGTCCCTAACTATGGCTACACCTTC	CASSWARDSSVPNYGYTF
TRBJ2-1	TRBD1	NA	TRBV27	TGTGCCAGCAGCCAGGGGGTTTCGACCTACAATGAGCAGTTCTTC	CASSQGVSTYNEQFF
TRBJ2-2	NA	NA	TRBV5-8	TGTGCCAGCAGCTTAGGTAGTTGGACCGGGGAGCTGTTTTTT	CASSLGSWTGELFF
TRBJ2-3	NA	NA	TRBV1	TGCACCAGCAGCCCACCTCTACGACGACTAGCTATCACAGATACGCAGTATTTT	CTSSPPLRRLAITDTQYF
TRBJ2-2	TRBD2	NA	TRBV5-6	TGTGCCAGCAGCCACCCCTTGGCGGGAGAGAACACCGGGGAGCTGTTTTTT	CASSHPLAGENTGELFF
TRBJ2-7	NA	NA	TRBV27	TGTGCCAGCAGTTTATCGATTTTGGGGGGCTCCTACGAGCAGTACTTC	CASSLSILGGSYEQYF
TRBJ1-6	NA	NA	TRBV7-6	TGTGCCAGCAGCTTACTTGGGAGGAGCAATTCACCCCTCCACTTT	CASSLLGRSNSPLHF
TRBJ2-2	TRBD1	NA	TRBV19	TGTGCCAGTAGCTGGACAGGGACCGGGGAGCTGTTTTTT	CASSWTGTGELFF
TRBJ1-5	NA	NA	TRBV28	TGTGCCAGCAGTTTATTCAATTTCTTGGAGCCCCAGCATTTT	CASSLFNFLEPQHF
TRBJ1-5	NA	NA	TRBV27	TGTGCCAGCAGCAGGAGCACGGTGGGTCGCAATCAGCCCCAGCATTTT	CASSRSTVGRNQPQHF
TRBJ2-1	TRBD2	NA	TRBV28	TGTGCCAACGGTCCGGGACTAGCTTGGGGTGAGCAGTTCTTC	CANGPGLAWGEQFF
TRBJ2-1	NA	NA	TRBV27	TGTGCCAGCAGTTTAGTCCCTGGCAATGAGCAGTTCTTC	CASSLVPGNEQFF
TRBJ2-7	NA	NA	TRBV5-6	TGTGCCAGCAGCACCTCCGGGTTCCTCTCCTACGAGCAGTACTTC	CASSTSGFLSYEQYF
TRBJ2-7	NA	NA	TRBV30	TGTGCCTGGGGGGGGGCCCGGCCCTACGAGCAGTACTTC	CAWGGARPYEQYF
TRBJ2-3	NA	NA	TRBV11-2	TGTGCCAGCAGCAGCTACCGGGGGCCGACGCAGTATTTT	CASSSYRGPTQYF
TRBJ2-1	TRBD2	once	TRBV10-2	TGCGCCAGCCGGGTGCTAGCGGGAGACAATGAGCAGTTCTTC	CASRVLAGDNEQFF
TRBJ1-5	NA	few	TRBV28	TGTGCCAGCAGGGCGGGGCAGGGTGGCAATCAGCCCCAGCATTTT	CASRAGQGGNQPQHF
TRBJ2-7	TRBD2	few	TRBV4-2	TGTGCCAGCAGCCCAGGGGCGGGAGGGCGCGAGCAGTACTTC	CASSPGAGGREQYF
TRBJ2-7	NA	NA	TRBV27	TGTGCCAGCACACTAACTGGGGGGCCTGGGGGCGAGCAGTACTTC	CASTLTGGPGGEQYF
TRBJ2-2	NA	NA	TRBV7-9	TGTGCCAGCAGCCATCAGGGTAACGGGGAGCTGTTTTTT	CASSHQGNGELFF
TRBJ2-7	TRBD2	NA	TRBV28	TGTGCCAGCAGTTTACCGGAGGCGGGGGTATCCACTAGCGGGAGTGGTTCCTACGAGCAGTACTTC	CASSLPEAGVSTSGSGSYEQYF
TRBJ2-7	NA	NA	TRBV28	TGTGCCAGCAGTTCCGTGCCTTTCGGCTCCTACGAGCAGTACTTC	CASSSVPFGSYEQYF
TRBJ2-5	TRBD1	NA	TRBV6-1	TGTGCCAGCAGGCCAGGGGGATACGAGACCCAGTACTTC	CASRPGGYETQYF
TRBJ2-7	NA	NA	TRBV11-2	TGTGCCAGCAGCTTACCGTGGGATAGCCATTCCTACGAGCAGTACTTC	CASSLPWDSHSYEQYF
TRBJ2-2	TRBD1	NA	TRBV18	TGTGCCAGCTCACCGACCGGGACAGCTAAAGGGGTTGGGACCGGGGAGCTGTTTTTT	CASSPTGTAKGVGTGELFF
TRBJ2-5	TRBD1	NA	TRBV10-3	TGTGCCATCAGTGAGTCGACGGGCAGGGGGCATCAAGAGACCCAGTACTTC	CAISESTGRGHQETQYF
TRBJ2-1	NA	NA	TRBV6-6	TGTGCCGGGGGGGCGGGACCATACAATGAGCAGTTCTTC	CAGGAGPYNEQFF
TRBJ1-5	NA	NA	TRBV27	TGTGCCAGCAGTCCGTACAGGGTGAATCAGCCCCAGCATTTT	CASSPYRVNQPQHF
TRBJ2-2	NA	NA	TRBV4-1	TGCGCCAGCAGCCAAGATCTTCCCGGGGAGCTGTTTTTT	CASSQDLPGELFF
TRBJ2-7	NA	NA	TRBV7-9	TGTGCAAGCAGCCCCCCCCGTGCCAGCGAGCAGTACTTC	CASSPPRASEQYF
TRBJ1-5	TRBD1	NA	TRBV19	TGTGCCAGTAGTGACAGGACAGGGGCAAATCAGCCCCAGCATTTT	CASSDRTGANQPQHF
TRBJ2-3	NA	NA	TRBV27	TGTGCCAGCAGTTCCTCCTCTAGCACAGATACGCAGTATTTT	CASSSSSSTDTQYF
TRBJ1-1	NA	few	TRBV4-2	TGTGCCAGCAGCCAAGATAAAGGCGGCTTCGAAGCTTTCTTT	CASSQDKGGFEAFF
TRBJ1-4	NA	once	TRBV7-9	TGTGCCAGCAGCTTGGGTGTTGGTAATGAAAAACTGTTTTTT	CASSLGVGNEKLFF
TRBJ2-7	TRBD2	NA	TRBV4-3	TGCGCCAGCAGCCCGACTAGCGGAGGGACCTACGAGCAGTACTTC	CASSPTSGGTYEQYF